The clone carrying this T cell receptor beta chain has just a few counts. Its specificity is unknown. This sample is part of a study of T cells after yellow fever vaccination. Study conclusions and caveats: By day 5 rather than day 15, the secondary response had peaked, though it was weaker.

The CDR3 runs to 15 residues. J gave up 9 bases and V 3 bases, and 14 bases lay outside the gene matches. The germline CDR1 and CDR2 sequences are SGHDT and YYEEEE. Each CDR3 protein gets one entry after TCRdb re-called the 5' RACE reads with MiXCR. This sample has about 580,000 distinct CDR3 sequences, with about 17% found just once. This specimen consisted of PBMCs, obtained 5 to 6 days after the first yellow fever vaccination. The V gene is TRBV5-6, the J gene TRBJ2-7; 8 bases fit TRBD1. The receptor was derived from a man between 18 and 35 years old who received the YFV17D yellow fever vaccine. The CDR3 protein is CASSYGQGRPGGQYF. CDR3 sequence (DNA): TGTGCCAGCAGCTACGGACAGGGACGGCCTGGAGGGCAGTACTTC.